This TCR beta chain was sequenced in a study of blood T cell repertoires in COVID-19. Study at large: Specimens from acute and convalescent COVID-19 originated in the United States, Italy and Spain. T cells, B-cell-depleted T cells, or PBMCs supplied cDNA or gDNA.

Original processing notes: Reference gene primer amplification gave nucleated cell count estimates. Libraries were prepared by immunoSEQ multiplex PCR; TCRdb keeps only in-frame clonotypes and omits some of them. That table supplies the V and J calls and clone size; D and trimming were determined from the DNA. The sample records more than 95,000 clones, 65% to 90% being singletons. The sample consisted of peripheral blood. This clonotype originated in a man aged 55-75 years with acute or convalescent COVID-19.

This CDR3 reads CASSDGGASREGYGYF. The CDR3 region has the DNA TGTGCCAGCAGTGACGGGGGTGCGAGCAGGGAGGGCTATGGGTACTTC. V and J are TRBV2 and TRBJ2-5; 7 bases match TRBD2. The CDR3 length is 16 residues. Losses at the gene ends were 3 bases for V and 13 bases for J; bases not matched to a gene: 20. Germline loops: CDR1 SNHLY, CDR2 FYNNEI.